This TCR beta chain was sequenced in a study of beta chain features in type 1 diabetes. Findings and caveats of the study: Shorter TCRB CDR3s, moderately but significantly so, were found in Type 1 diabetes patients in all four CD4+ subsets. The naive, central memory and Treg TCRB repertoires showed an apparent similarity that was greater among patients than among healthy donors.

This CDR3 has 14 residues. The germline V gene encodes CDR1 SGHDT and CDR2 YYEEEE. The ends were cut back, 0 bases at V and 0 bases at J, with 6 bases in the middle. The entirety of the isolated RNA underwent reverse transcription, so expressed TCRB transcripts were sequenced. An average approximately 3.3 million reads came from naive, central memory and regulatory T cell samples. Clones were read by immunoSEQ multiplex PCR, and TCRdb kept only the in-frame ones, dropping some. Here the sample spans about 220,000 clones, 11% being singletons. Isolation of CD4+ naive, central memory, regulatory and stem cell-like memory cells was achieved by sorting via CD45RO/CCR7/CD25/CD127/CD95/CD27. With regard to this clone: Its specificity is not known.

The receptor was derived from a man between 18 and 29 years old in good health. Sequences were obtained from central memory CD4+ T cells from blood. The chain employs TRBV5-6 and TRBJ1-2; D gene ambiguous. CDR3 DNA sequence: TGTGCCAGCAGCTTGGTAGGAACTAACTATGGCTACACCTTC. Translating gives CASSLVGTNYGYTF.